The 22 T cell receptor beta chains below all came from one sample that was sequenced in a study of early T cells in non-severe SARS-CoV-2 infection. TCRdb re-derived calls from the 5' RACE reads in MiXCR, one entry per CDR3 protein. Of 55,000 to 80,000 distinct CDR3 sequences in the sample, over 10% were seen once. Material: whole blood, obtained at baseline. All receptors come from an adult who was a healthcare worker with PCR-confirmed SARS-CoV-2 infection or an uninfected control (not recorded which).

This rearrangement joins TRBV29-1 to TRBJ2-7; D may match TRBD1 or TRBD2 (5 bases each). V lost 5 bases and J lost 6, with 17 bases in between. Germline V gene sequence: CDR1 SQVTM, CDR2 ANQGSEA. The length of the CDR3 is 13 residues. Here the CDR3 reads CSVLTGRPSEQYF. The CDR3 DNA sequence: TGCAGCGTTTTAACGGGACGACCCAGCGAGCAGTACTTC.

This clonotype has more than one count but fewer than ten. The chain uses TRBV18 and TRBJ2-3, with TRBD2 as a possible D gene (7 bases). From germline, CDR1 is KGHSH and CDR2 LQKENI. The CDR3 runs to 14 residues. Between the trimmed V and J ends, which lost 2 bases and 6 bases, there was a span of 12 bases. The CDR3 coding sequence is TGTGCCAGCTCACCAGTGGCGGGGGCCGATACGCAGTATTTT. This sequence encodes CASSPVAGADTQYF. The variable domain in full, with the rest retrieved from reference TRBV18 and TRBJ2-3, is NAGVMQNPRHLVRRRGQEARLRCSPMKGHSHVYWYRQLPEEGLKFMVYLQKENIIDESGMPKERFSAEFPKEGPSILRIQQVVRGDSAAYFCASSPVAGADTQYFGPGTRLTVL.

The table lists this clonotype with a few counts. The genes are TRBV12-3 or TRBV12-4 and TRBJ2-2; D may correspond to TRBD1 or TRBD2 (5 bases each). The CDR3 runs 15 residues. Trimming stripped 4 bases from V and 2 bases from J, with 11 bases between. The CDR3 reads CASSSGLLNTGELFF. The CDR3 nucleotides are TGTGCCAGCAGTTCGGGGCTATTAAACACCGGGGAGCTGTTTTTT.

Ten or more counts support this clonotype. The rearrangement uses TRBV19 and TRBJ2-7; no clear D gene. V was shortened by 5 bases and J by 2 bases, with 13 bases between the two germline ends. The germline CDR1 and CDR2 sequences are LNHDA and SQIVND (reference sequence). CDR3 length: 14 residues. The CDR3 nucleotides are TGTGCCAGTAGTGATCTAAGTTCTACCTACGAGCAGTACTTC. Translating it yields CASSDLSSTYEQYF.

Ten or more counts support this clonotype. This chain uses TRBV7-9 with TRBJ2-7; no definite D call. V lost 1 base and J lost 7, with 8 bases in between. CDR3 length: 12 residues. Germline CDR1 and CDR2: SEHNR and FQNEAQ (reference sequence). CDR3 DNA sequence: TGTGCCAGCAGCTTAGACATCGGAGAGCAGTACTTC. It translates to CASSLDIGEQYF.

V is TRBV9 and J is TRBJ2-1; maybe TRBD1 (5 bases). The CDR3 totals 16 residues. Trimming left V 4 bases short and J 0 bases short, with 14 bases between. The V gene's germline CDR1 is SGDLS and CDR2 YYNGEE. The CDR3: CASSTRQRNSYNEQFF. DNA for the CDR3: TGTGCCAGCAGCACTCGACAGCGCAACTCCTACAATGAGCAGTTCTTC.

The rearrangement uses TRBV6-2 or TRBV6-3 and TRBJ2-3; D gene unclear. The CDR3 has 13 residues. Trimming took 5 bases from V and 1 from J, leaving 7 bases between them. CDR1 is MNHEY, CDR2 SVGEGT, per germline. CDR3 sequence reads: CASSETGTDTQYF. The CDR3, as DNA: TGTGCCAGCAGTGAAACAGGCACAGATACGCAGTATTTT.

This rearrangement joins TRBV4-1 to TRBJ1-1, with D uncertain. The germline V gene encodes CDR1 MGHRA and CDR2 YSYEKL. The CDR3 is 18 amino acids. V lost 3 bases and J lost 1, with 21 bases in between. CDR3 in amino acids: CASSHRNPNHDQNTEAFF. In DNA, the CDR3 is TGCGCCAGCAGCCACCGAAACCCCAACCATGACCAGAACACTGAAGCTTTCTTT.

There are many counts of this clonotype. The rearrangement uses TRBV6-6 and TRBJ2-3; TRBD1 matches at 8 bases. With V trimmed by 6 bases and J by 5 bases, 4 bases remained unmatched. Germline lookup yields CDR1 MNHNY and CDR2 SVGAGI (reference sequence). The CDR3 spans 13 residues. CDR3 loop: CASSDRGVDTQYF. In DNA, the CDR3 is TGTGCCAGCAGCGACAGGGGAGTAGATACGCAGTATTTT.

This clonotype appeared many times. The chain couples TRBV20-1 to TRBJ2-2, with 9 nucleotides matching TRBD2. V shed 3 bases, J shed 2 bases, and the junction held 4 bases outside the gene matches. Germline assignment: CDR1 DFQATT and CDR2 SNEGSKA (reference sequence). The CDR3 is 15 residues long. The CDR3 here is CSASRLAGNTGELFF. The CDR3 DNA follows: TGCAGTGCTAGCCGGCTAGCGGGAAACACCGGGGAGCTGTTTTTT.

This clonotype turned up a few times. The chain is built from TRBV10-3 and TRBJ1-3; the D is unclear. Germline CDR1 ENHRY, CDR2 SYGVKD. V was clipped by 5 bases and J by 5 bases, with 7 bases between them. The CDR3 length is 12 residues. This chain's CDR3 is CAISPGRNTIYF. The CDR3 coding sequence is TGTGCCATCAGTCCCGGAAGAAACACCATATATTTT.

This clonotype was observed a few times. The chain is built from TRBV6-1 and TRBJ2-3; 8 bases map to TRBD1. Germline V gene sequence: CDR1 MNHNS, CDR2 SASEGT. The length of the CDR3 is 15 residues. J was trimmed by 2 bases and V by 4 bases; bases with no gene match: 5. The CDR3 is CASSGQTGDTDTQYF. DNA of the CDR3: TGTGCCAGCAGTGGACAGACAGGGGACACAGATACGCAGTATTTT.

This chain links TRBV12-3 or TRBV12-4 with TRBJ1-5, with a tentative D call TRBD1 (5 bases). The CDR3 spans 15 residues. Trimming took 5 bases from V and 0 from J, leaving 11 bases between them. Written as DNA, the CDR3 is TGTGCCAGCAGTCGGGACCCTTATAGCAATCAGCCCCAGCATTTT. This sequence encodes CASSRDPYSNQPQHF.

This clonotype was seen at least ten times. J is TRBJ2-1 and V is TRBV5-6, with 13 positions matching TRBD2. There are 14 residues in the CDR3. Looked up from germline, CDR1 is SGHDT and CDR2 is YYEEEE. After removal of 3 bases from V and 14 bases from J, the junction contained 8 bases not matched to a gene. CDR3 loop: CASSSLGLAGREFF. Written as DNA, the CDR3 is TGTGCCAGCAGCTCTTTGGGACTAGCGGGACGGGAGTTCTTC.

This clonotype was detected ten times or more. This sequence joins TRBV6-5 and TRBJ2-5; no clear D. The germline V gene has CDR1 MNHEY and CDR2 SVGAGI. The CDR3 is 13 amino acids. V was cut by 6 bases and J by 3 bases, with 11 bases left in between. CDR3: CASSLDWKETQYF. In DNA, the CDR3 is TGTGCCAGCAGCCTCGACTGGAAAGAGACCCAGTACTTC.

In this sample, this clonotype turned up many times. This chain connects TRBV11-3 to TRBJ2-4; no clear D. CDR1 and CDR2 from the germline V gene are SGHNT and YENEEA. The length of the CDR3 is 15 residues. V shed 4 bases and J shed 3 bases, with 13 bases lying between them. The chain's CDR3 is CASSSRVWDKNIQYF. DNA of the CDR3: TGTGCCAGCAGCTCCAGAGTGTGGGACAAAAACATTCAGTACTTC.

Worth noting for this clonotype: A read error may explain this, as a much larger clone is one base away. V is TRBV20-1 and J is TRBJ2-4, with 7 positions matching TRBD1. After removal of 5 bases from V and 6 bases from J, the junction contained 16 bases not matched to a gene. In germline, CDR1 is DFQATT, CDR2 SNEGSKA (reference sequence). This CDR3 spans 16 amino acids. Here the CDR3 DNA reads TGCAGTGCTGGTCCGAACAGGGGCCTGGGCATAAACATTCAGTACTTC. Protein: CSAGPNRGLGINIQYF.

This clonotype occurred many times. This CDR3 is CATKSSRDYSYNEQFF. CDR3 nucleotide sequence: TGTGCCACCAAGTCCTCTCGGGACTACTCCTACAATGAGCAGTTCTTC. The chain is built from TRBV15 and TRBJ2-1, with 7 bases matching TRBD2. Germline lookup yields CDR1 LNHNV and CDR2 YYDKDF (reference sequence). After removal of 7 bases from V and 0 bases from J, the junction contained 9 bases not matched to a gene. The CDR3 is 16 residues long.

The sample holds many counts of this clonotype. The gene calls are TRBV20-1 and TRBJ2-3; tentative D call: TRBD2 (7 bases). Looked up from germline, CDR1 is DFQATT and CDR2 is SNEGSKA (reference sequence). There are 14 residues in the CDR3. Trimming stripped 6 bases from V and 4 bases from J, with 17 bases between. CDR3 nucleotides: TGCAGTGCGGCTGGGGGGGGCTGGGCAGATACGCAGTATTTT. Translated: CSAAGGGWADTQYF.

This clonotype has a handful of counts. This chain connects TRBV12-3 or TRBV12-4 to TRBJ2-1, with D perhaps TRBD1 (5 bases). This CDR3 has 14 amino acids. Trimming pared 6 bases from V and 5 bases from J, leaving 14 bases between. CDR3 loop: CASRATEWNNEQFF. The CDR3 DNA sequence: TGTGCCAGCAGGGCGACAGAGTGGAACAATGAGCAGTTCTTC.

The table lists this clonotype with a few counts. CDR3 region: CASSPPLYNEQFF. CDR3 in DNA: TGTGCCAGCAGCCCACCCCTTTACAATGAGCAGTTCTTC. The chain couples TRBV3-1 to TRBJ2-1; D remains ambiguous. CDR3 length equals 13 residues. Trimming removed 4 bases at V and 4 bases at J, with 8 bases between. In germline, CDR1 is LGHDT, CDR2 YNNKEL (reference sequence).

The sample holds a few counts of this clonotype. V and J are TRBV5-1 and TRBJ2-1; 8 bases line up with TRBD2. With V trimmed by 0 bases and J by 5 bases, 7 bases remained unmatched. The germline CDR1 and CDR2 sequences are SGHRS and YFSETQ. CDR3 size: 16 residues. CDR3: CASSLDGGGPNNEQFF. Here the CDR3 DNA reads TGCGCCAGCAGCTTGGATGGCGGGGGGCCAAACAATGAGCAGTTCTTC.